This T cell receptor (beta chain) appears in the sequencing data of a study of blood T cell repertoires in COVID-19. Overall study: T cells, B-cell-depleted T cells, or PBMCs supplied cDNA or gDNA.

In the original analysis: Amplification of reference gene primers was used by the study to estimate nucleated cell counts. Using immunoSEQ multiplex PCR, the repertoire was profiled, and TCRdb retains in-frame clones only, with some absent. V and J calls and clone size come straight from that table; D and trimming were deduced from the DNA. Of roughly 250,000 clones in the sample, about four fifths were seen once. Per the germline V gene, CDR1 is LGHNT and CDR2 is FRNRAP. CDR3 size: 13 residues. V lost 4 bases and J lost 6; bases outside the gene matches: 1. The sample was peripheral blood. The chain is built from TRBV12-5 and TRBJ2-3; 10 bases fit TRBD1. The TCR was taken from a woman in her sixties with active or convalescent COVID-19. CDR3 in amino acids: CASGWGQGDTQYF. The CDR3 DNA sequence: TGTGCTAGTGGTTGGGGACAGGGGGATACGCAGTATTTT.